Following are 19 T cell receptor beta chains from one sample sequenced in a study of blood T cell repertoires in COVID-19. Produced via immunoSEQ multiplex PCR; TCRdb's table is partial and in-frame only. The table lists about 500,000 clones, about 88% of them singletons, with over 0.7% in the top ten. The specimen was peripheral blood. The receptor set was obtained from a man between 18 and 35 years old with COVID-19, enrolled during active disease.

The sample holds a few counts of this clone. V usage is TRBV3-1 (or the pseudogene TRBV3-2) and J usage is TRBJ2-7, with D maybe TRBD1 (5 bases). Trimming took off 0 bases at V and 1 base at J, with 10 bases between the two ends. This CDR3 is 15 amino acids long. CDR1 and CDR2 (germline): LGHDT, YNNKEL (reference sequence). The CDR3 DNA follows: TGTGCCAGCAGCCAAGATCAGGGATGGTCCTACGAGCAGTACTTC. Translating gives CASSQDQGWSYEQYF.

This chain links TRBV4-1 with TRBJ2-5; 10 bases line up with TRBD2. J gave up 2 bases and V 3 bases, and 3 bases lay outside the gene matches. The CDR3 totals 15 residues. Germline loops: CDR1 MGHRA, CDR2 YSYEKL. The CDR3 reads CASSHAAGGQETQYF. As DNA, the CDR3 is TGCGCCAGCAGCCACGCAGCGGGAGGGCAAGAGACCCAGTACTTC.

The count of this clone is one. This chain links TRBV9 with TRBJ2-1; 8 nucleotides agree with TRBD2. The V gene's germline CDR1 is SGDLS and CDR2 YYNGEE. The CDR3 is 16 residues long. The V gene end was trimmed by 0 bases and the J gene end by 6 bases; junction bases not matched to a gene: 8. This CDR3 reads CASSVELAGYRNEQFF. Written as DNA, the CDR3 is TGTGCCAGCAGCGTAGAGTTAGCGGGGTATCGCAATGAGCAGTTCTTC.

The chain employs TRBV11-2 and TRBJ2-2, with unresolved D. This CDR3 has 12 amino acids. Looked up from germline, CDR1 is SGHAT and CDR2 is FQNNGV. The V end was cut by 3 bases, the J end by 5 bases, with 4 bases between. CDR3 in DNA: TGTGCCAGCAGCTTCCAAACCGGGGAGCTGTTTTTT. It is translated as CASSFQTGELFF.

The DNA of the CDR3 is TGTGCCAGCAGGCTGACAGGGAGCTCCTACGAGCAGTACTTC. This gives the protein CASRLTGSSYEQYF. This chain joins TRBV6-5 and TRBJ2-7; 7 bases fit TRBD1. The V and J ends lost 6 bases and 0 bases, in that order; junction bases with no gene match: 5. This CDR3 is 14 amino acids long. The V gene's germline CDR1 is MNHEY and CDR2 SVGAGI.

This chain connects TRBV18 to TRBJ2-4; 14 nucleotides match TRBD2. The length of the CDR3 is 19 residues. After removal of 1 base from V and 0 bases from J, the junction contained 5 bases not matched to a gene. Germline lookup yields CDR1 KGHSH and CDR2 LQKENI. The CDR3 protein is CASSPLTSGRAVAKNIQYF. CDR3 nucleotides: TGTGCCAGCTCACCACTGACTAGCGGGAGGGCCGTAGCCAAAAACATTCAGTACTTC.

This clone turned up a few times. The sample contains more than one DNA sequence encoding this CDR3. The J gene is TRBJ2-7, the V gene TRBV10-2, with 8 bases matching TRBD2. CDR3 length: 13 residues. V shed 10 bases, J shed 1 base, and the junction held 6 bases outside the gene matches. CDR1 and CDR2 from the germline V gene are WSHSY and SAAADI. The CDR3 loop reads CATKTSGSYEQYF. CDR3 sequence (DNA): TGCGCCACCAAAACTAGCGGATCCTACGAGCAGTACTTC.

The chain combines TRBV5-1 with TRBJ2-7; D gene unclear. Germline V gives CDR1 SGHRS, CDR2 YFSETQ. CDR3 length: 15 residues. Trimming cost V 6 bases and J 0 bases, with 16 bases left between them. CDR3 coding DNA: TGCGCCAGCACCCACTCGGGTGACGGCTCCTACGAGCAGTACTTC. Protein sequence: CASTHSGDGSYEQYF.

The J gene is TRBJ2-2, the V gene TRBV10-3, with 8 bases that match TRBD2. V was clipped by 2 bases and J by 1 base; unmatched bases: 3. This CDR3 contains 16 residues. Germline-derived CDR1 and CDR2 are ENHRY and SYGVKD. The CDR3 sequence: CAISERLAGNTGELFF. The CDR3 coding sequence is TGTGCCATCAGTGAGAGGCTAGCGGGGAACACCGGGGAGCTGTTTTTT.

This clone occurred once. V gene TRBV2 combines with J gene TRBJ2-3; 11 nucleotides align to TRBD2. This CDR3 comprises 14 residues. Trimming cost V 9 bases and J 8 bases; bases outside gene matches: 10. Germline CDR1 is SNHLY and CDR2 is FYNNEI. As DNA, the CDR3 is TGTGCCAGTAAACTAGCGGGAGAAAGGGTTACGCAGTATTTT. Translation: CASKLAGERVTQYF. The full variable domain, its missing parts supplied by reference TRBV2 and TRBJ2-3, is EPEVTQTPSHQVTQMGQEVILRCVPISNHLYFYWYRQILGQKVEFLVSFYNNEISEKSEIFDDQFSVERPDGSNFTLKIRSTKLEDSAMYFCASKLAGERVTQYFGPGTRLTVL.

The J gene is TRBJ2-7, the V gene TRBV19; 8 positions agree with TRBD2. Looked up from germline, CDR1 is LNHDA and CDR2 is SQIVND (reference sequence). V shed 1 base, J shed 1 base, and the junction held 9 bases outside the gene matches. The CDR3 is 17 amino acids. The CDR3 sequence: CASSIGSRGGKSYEQYF. The CDR3 DNA reads TGTGCCAGTAGTATAGGCAGCCGGGGGGGGAAATCCTACGAGCAGTACTTC.

The chain is built from TRBV3-1 (or the pseudogene TRBV3-2) and TRBJ2-3; D is possibly TRBD2 (6 bases). Germline V lookup: CDR1 LGHDT, CDR2 YNNKEL (reference sequence). CDR3 length: 15 amino acids. Trimming shortened V by 0 bases and J by 5 bases, and 12 bases separated the two germline ends. Here the CDR3 reads CASSQEAGWGDTQYF. The CDR3 DNA reads as TGTGCCAGCAGCCAAGAGGCGGGGTGGGGAGATACGCAGTATTTT.

The rearrangement links TRBV12-3 or TRBV12-4 to TRBJ1-1, with D perhaps TRBD1 (5 bases). The CDR3 totals 13 residues. With 11 bases removed from V and 4 bases from J, the gap between germline ends came to 17 bases. CDR3 nucleotides: TGTGCCCTTACCCCCCCGGGGGGCACTGAAGCTTTCTTT. Amino acids: CALTPPGGTEAFF.

The genes are TRBV7-2 and TRBJ2-5; perhaps TRBD2 as D (6 bases). The CDR3 is 14 residues long. The V and J ends lost 1 base and 2 bases respectively, with 8 bases between them. CDR1 and CDR2 (germline): SGHTA, FQGNSA. This chain's CDR3 is CASSLGLAQETQYF. The CDR3 region has the DNA TGTGCCAGCAGCTTAGGGCTAGCGCAAGAGACCCAGTACTTC.

This clone was recorded only once. The chain couples TRBV2 to TRBJ2-7; maybe TRBD1 (5 bases). The CDR3 is 14 residues long. The germline V and J ends were trimmed by 6 bases and 4 bases, with 16 bases remaining between them. CDR1 and CDR2 (germline): SNHLY, FYNNEI. CDR3 nucleotide sequence: TGTGCCAGCAGGGTCGAAGGGGTAGGGTACGAGCAGTACTTC. The encoded protein is CASRVEGVGYEQYF.

The chain carries TRBV27 and TRBJ2-7; D ambiguous. The CDR3 covers 13 residues. Looked up from germline, CDR1 is MNHEY and CDR2 is SMNVEV (reference sequence). Trimming shortened V by 2 bases and J by 1 base, and 6 bases separated the two germline ends. CDR3 in DNA: TGTGCCAGCAGTTTAAGAGTTTCCTACGAGCAGTACTTC. Its translation: CASSLRVSYEQYF.

The rearrangement joins TRBV6-5 to TRBJ2-7; TRBD2 aligns across 7 bases. V trimming: 10 bases; J trimming: 0 bases; junction bases outside the gene matches: 9. This CDR3 region has 14 residues. The germline gives CDR1 MNHEY, CDR2 SVGAGI. The CDR3 DNA follows: TGTGCCACCAGGGCGGGGGACTCCTCCTACGAGCAGTACTTC. The encoded protein is CATRAGDSSYEQYF.

The chain recombines TRBV19 with TRBJ1-1, with 7 bases matching TRBD1. Looked up from germline, CDR1 is LNHDA and CDR2 is SQIVND (reference sequence). Germline trimming cut 3 bases from V and 5 bases from J; bases unmatched to any gene: 9. CDR3 size: 15 residues. Here the CDR3 reads CASSMGNRGITEAFF. The CDR3 DNA reads as TGTGCCAGTAGTATGGGGAACAGGGGAATAACTGAAGCTTTCTTT.

The V call is TRBV27, the J call TRBJ2-7; 8 bases line up with TRBD1. Germline CDR1 and CDR2: MNHEY and SMNVEV (reference sequence). V lost 0 bases to trimming and J lost 5 bases; unmatched junction nucleotides: 9. This CDR3 has 16 residues. The CDR3 nucleotides are TGTGCCAGCAGTTTATCGCCCAGGACAGGGCTACACGAGCAGTACTTC. The encoded protein is CASSLSPRTGLHEQYF.